The present entry profiles one T cell receptor beta chain with its context. It lacks a known antigen. The record has no base qualities; no much larger clone is one base away. In the prospective study, participants were about 18 to 95 years old, resided in fewer than 25 geographic areas of the United States, and were enrolled through a virtual design. Cohort assignment in the prospective study relied on participant-reported clinical history from a screening survey and a study questionnaire. In the prospective study, whole blood, serum and a nasopharyngeal or oropharyngeal swab were collected from each participant by mobile phlebotomists. Prospective study participants could optionally give additional blood draws and questionnaires over an approximately 2-month period. Blood samples from the prospective study were shipped frozen or at room temperature prior to DNA extraction. This record comes from a study of blood T cell repertoires in COVID-19 (TCRdb year 2020). As for the study more broadly: Samples from collaborators originated in the United States, Italy and Spain and spanned both the acute and convalescent phases of COVID-19. The prospective study material was composed of cDNA or gDNA derived from T cells, B-cell-depleted T cells, or PBMCs. Subjects who had been exposed to COVID-19, were actively infected with it, or had recovered from it provided the deeply sampled blood TCRbeta repertoires that made up the dataset. The repertoires were released in a freely available public database intended as a resource for research on the immune response to SARS-CoV-2. Samples were obtained from the ongoing ImmuneRACE study (first 160 participants) and from about 1,300 subjects provided by 6 global collaborators. A de-identified subject ID, COVID-19 status, age in years and sex were almost always included in the sample metadata. HLA class I and class II types, where available, came from metadata supplied by the sample provider rather than from assay-based typing.

V and J are truncated by 1 base and 6 bases respectively, leaving an intervening sequence of 7 bases. The cysteine opens and the phenylalanine closes a CDR3 of 13 amino acids. The kept DNA is CDR3 alone, 39 bases in frame from the first base. The CDR1 and CDR2 encoded by the germline V gene (reference sequence) are GTSNPN and SVGIG. TCRbeta CDR3 regions were amplified from genomic DNA using the immunoSEQ Assay, a bias-controlled multiplex PCR. Under the source paper's analysis protocol: Nucleated cell counts per sample were estimated from amplification of reference gene primers within the assay. Sequence reads were collapsed and filtered to measure the absolute abundance of every unique TCRbeta CDR3 rearrangement. Productive Simpson clonality was computed per sample as the square root of Simpson's diversity index over productive rearrangements. TCRdb limited this immuneACCESS table to in-frame rearrangements with V and J called. A share of clones is missing; checked studies link under half to unresolved V genes, and the rest is unexplained. For V, J and clone size, that table is used; D and trimming come from the DNA. The sample table holds about 210,000 clones, of which roughly 89% were seen once. The leading ten clones occupy about a tenth of the sample.

What the study reported, not specific to this receptor: Clinical and demographic metadata were provided uncurated, with the amount varying by source and participant.

The V and J segments used are TRBV30 and TRBJ1-6; a tentative D call is TRBD1 (5 bases match). The source material was PBMCs or T cells enriched from blood (not recorded which). This TCR came from a man between 18 and 35 years old with acute COVID-19. This receptor has the CDR3 CAWSAGANSPLHF. The nucleotide sequence reads TGTGCCTGGAGTGCTGGGGCTAATTCACCCCTCCACTTT.